Each of the 14 T cell receptor beta chains below was sequenced from the same sample in a study of T cells expressing NK-cell markers. Reanalyzing the 5' RACE reads, TCRdb keeps one entry per CDR3 protein, without DNA. The sample has 300,000 to 450,000 distinct CDR3 sequences, and its top ten clones hold 5.2%. The material sequenced was blood T cells: a sorted CD56 or NKG2C T cell subset, CD4+ or CD8+ T cells, or bulk PBMC T cells (not recorded which). The origin of the receptors is a man aged 18-75 years in good health.

V is TRBV21-1 and J is TRBJ2-7; as DNA is missing, the TRBD1 call by TCRdb cannot be tested. TRBV21-1 is listed as a pseudogene. The CDR3 has 14 amino acids. CDR3 region: CASSKARGPYEQYF.

The rearrangement joins TRBV20-1 to TRBJ2-5; TCRdb reports TRBD2, a call that lacks DNA to check it against. The germline CDR1 and CDR2 sequences are DFQATT and SNEGSKA (reference sequence). The CDR3 totals 13 residues. CDR3: CSAKTGLQETQYF.

The chain couples TRBV9 to TRBJ2-1. The CDR3 runs to 15 residues. The germline CDR1 and CDR2 sequences are SGDLS and YYNGEE. CDR3 amino acids: CASSVALFSDNEQFF.

The chain links TRBV10-3 to TRBJ2-7; TCRdb's D call, TRBD2, is unchecked because there is no DNA. Looked up from germline, CDR1 is ENHRY and CDR2 is SYGVKD. The CDR3 extends over 12 amino acids. CDR3 protein: CAIGPAPDEQYF.

This chain uses TRBV18 with TRBJ1-3. This CDR3 is built from 16 residues. The V gene's germline CDR1 is KGHSH and CDR2 LQKENI. The chain's CDR3 is CASSTRETNPGNTIYF.

This chain uses TRBV5-1 with TRBJ2-2; TCRdb lists TRBD1, though no DNA is available to test this call. CDR1 SGHRS and CDR2 YFSETQ come from the germline V gene. The CDR3 spans 13 residues. CDR3 amino acids: CASGQSFTGELFF.

This sequence joins TRBV2 and TRBJ1-1. CDR3 length equals 13 residues. Germline values: CDR1 SNHLY, CDR2 FYNNEI. The CDR3 here is CASSEQAGFLAFF.

The V gene is TRBV18, the J gene TRBJ2-7; the TRBD1 assignment by TCRdb is unverifiable without DNA. Germline CDR1 reads KGHSH; CDR2 reads LQKENI. The CDR3 extends over 14 amino acids. Here the CDR3 reads CASSQGQVSYEQYF.

Here the CDR3 reads CSASTGGFVEKLFF. The rearrangement joins TRBV20-1 to TRBJ1-4; as DNA is missing, the TRBD1 call by TCRdb cannot be tested. CDR1 and CDR2 from the germline V gene are DFQATT and SNEGSKA (reference sequence). The CDR3 length is 14 residues.

The chain recombines TRBV5-1 with TRBJ2-5. This CDR3 has 13 residues. The V gene's germline CDR1 is SGHRS and CDR2 YFSETQ. CDR3 loop: CASSLNTWGTQYF.

The chain recombines TRBV6-1 with TRBJ2-7; TCRdb reports TRBD1, a call that lacks DNA to check it against. This CDR3 is built from 12 residues. CDR1 is MNHNS and CDR2 is SASEGT in the germline V gene. CDR3 region: CARGQPPYEQYF.

The chain employs TRBV12-3 or TRBV12-4 and TRBJ2-1. This CDR3 contains 15 residues. The CDR3 loop is CASSTLQTVYNEQFF.

This chain links TRBV5-1 with TRBJ2-3. The CDR3 sequence is 13 residues long. Per germline, CDR1 SGHRS and CDR2 YFSETQ. The chain's CDR3 is CASSDSNTDTQYF.

V usage is TRBV14 and J usage is TRBJ1-4. Germline CDR1 reads SGHDN; CDR2 reads FVKESK. This CDR3 contains 12 residues. The CDR3: CASSQGPVPVFF.